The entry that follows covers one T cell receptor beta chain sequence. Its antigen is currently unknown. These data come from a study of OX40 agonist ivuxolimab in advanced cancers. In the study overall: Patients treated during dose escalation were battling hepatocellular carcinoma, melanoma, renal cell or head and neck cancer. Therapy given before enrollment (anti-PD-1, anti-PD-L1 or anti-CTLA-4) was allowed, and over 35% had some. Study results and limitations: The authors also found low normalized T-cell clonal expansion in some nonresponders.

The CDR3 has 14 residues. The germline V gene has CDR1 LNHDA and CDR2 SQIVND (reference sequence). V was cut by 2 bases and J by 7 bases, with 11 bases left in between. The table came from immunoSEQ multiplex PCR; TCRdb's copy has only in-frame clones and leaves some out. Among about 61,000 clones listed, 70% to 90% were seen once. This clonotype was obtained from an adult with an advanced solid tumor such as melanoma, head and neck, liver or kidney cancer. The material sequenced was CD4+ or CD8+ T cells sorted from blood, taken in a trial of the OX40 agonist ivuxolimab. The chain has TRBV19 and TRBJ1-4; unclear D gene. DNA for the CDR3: TGTGCCAGTAGTATAACGGGTGGCGGTGAAAAACTGTTTTTT. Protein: CASSITGGGEKLFF.